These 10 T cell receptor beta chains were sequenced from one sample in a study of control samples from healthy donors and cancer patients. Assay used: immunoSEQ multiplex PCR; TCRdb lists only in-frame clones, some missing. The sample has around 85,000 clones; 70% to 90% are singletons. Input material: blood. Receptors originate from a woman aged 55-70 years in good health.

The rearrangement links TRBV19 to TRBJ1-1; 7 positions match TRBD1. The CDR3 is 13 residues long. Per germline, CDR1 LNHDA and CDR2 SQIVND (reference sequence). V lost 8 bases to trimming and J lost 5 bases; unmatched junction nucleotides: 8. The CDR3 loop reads CASCPQGGTEAFF. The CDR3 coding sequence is TGTGCCAGTTGCCCTCAGGGGGGAACTGAAGCTTTCTTT.

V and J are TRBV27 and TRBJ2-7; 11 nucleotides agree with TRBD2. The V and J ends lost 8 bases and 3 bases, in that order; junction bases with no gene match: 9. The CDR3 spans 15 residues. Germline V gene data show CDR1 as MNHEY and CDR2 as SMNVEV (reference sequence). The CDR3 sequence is CASASLLAGVYEQYF. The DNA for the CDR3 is TGTGCCAGCGCCTCCCTACTAGCGGGAGTCTACGAGCAGTACTTC.

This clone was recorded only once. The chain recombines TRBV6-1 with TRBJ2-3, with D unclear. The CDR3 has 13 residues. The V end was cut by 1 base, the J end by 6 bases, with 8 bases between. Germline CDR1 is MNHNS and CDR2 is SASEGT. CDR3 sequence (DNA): TGTGCCAGCAGTGAAGACCGTGTGGATACGCAGTATTTT. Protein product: CASSEDRVDTQYF.

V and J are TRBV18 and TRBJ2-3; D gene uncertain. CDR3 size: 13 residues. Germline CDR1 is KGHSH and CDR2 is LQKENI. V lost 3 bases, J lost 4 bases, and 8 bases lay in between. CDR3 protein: CASSPSVADTQYF. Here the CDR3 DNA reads TGTGCCAGCTCACCGAGCGTCGCAGATACGCAGTATTTT.

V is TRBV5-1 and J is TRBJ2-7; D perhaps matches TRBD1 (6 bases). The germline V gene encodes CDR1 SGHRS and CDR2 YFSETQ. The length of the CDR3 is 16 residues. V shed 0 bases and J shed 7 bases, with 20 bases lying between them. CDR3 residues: CASSLEPTGPPGEQYF. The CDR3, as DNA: TGCGCCAGCAGCTTGGAACCGACAGGCCCTCCGGGGGAGCAGTACTTC.

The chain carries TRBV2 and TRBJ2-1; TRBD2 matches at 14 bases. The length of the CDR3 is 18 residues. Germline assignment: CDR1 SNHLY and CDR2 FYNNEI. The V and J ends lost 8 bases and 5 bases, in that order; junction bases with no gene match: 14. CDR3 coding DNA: TGTGCCAGCGCCCCGTATTTACGGGGACTAGCGGGGGACAATGAGCAGTTCTTC. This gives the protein CASAPYLRGLAGDNEQFF.

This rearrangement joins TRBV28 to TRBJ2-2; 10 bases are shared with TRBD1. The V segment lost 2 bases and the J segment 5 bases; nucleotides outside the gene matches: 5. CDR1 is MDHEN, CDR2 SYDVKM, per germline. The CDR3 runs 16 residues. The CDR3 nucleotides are TGTGCCAGCAGTTTAACCGGACAGGGGGTAACCGGGGAGCTGTTTTTT. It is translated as CASSLTGQGVTGELFF.

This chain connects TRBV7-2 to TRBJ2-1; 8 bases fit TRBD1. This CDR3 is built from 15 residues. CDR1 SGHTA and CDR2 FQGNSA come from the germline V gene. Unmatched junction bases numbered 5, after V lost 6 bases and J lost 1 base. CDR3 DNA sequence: TGTGCCAGCAGGCGGACAGGGCCTTCCTACAATGAGCAGTTCTTC. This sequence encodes CASRRTGPSYNEQFF.

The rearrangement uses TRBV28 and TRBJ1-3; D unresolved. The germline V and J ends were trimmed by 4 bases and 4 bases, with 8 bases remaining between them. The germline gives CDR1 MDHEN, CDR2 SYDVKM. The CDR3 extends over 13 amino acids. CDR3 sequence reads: CASSWVIGNTIYF. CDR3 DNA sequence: TGTGCCAGCAGTTGGGTTATCGGAAACACCATATATTTT.

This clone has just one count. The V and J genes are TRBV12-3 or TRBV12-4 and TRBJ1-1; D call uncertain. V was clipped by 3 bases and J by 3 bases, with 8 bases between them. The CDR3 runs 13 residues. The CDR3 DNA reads TGTGCCAGCAGTTTGGGGAGCCACACTGAAGCTTTCTTT. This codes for CASSLGSHTEAFF.